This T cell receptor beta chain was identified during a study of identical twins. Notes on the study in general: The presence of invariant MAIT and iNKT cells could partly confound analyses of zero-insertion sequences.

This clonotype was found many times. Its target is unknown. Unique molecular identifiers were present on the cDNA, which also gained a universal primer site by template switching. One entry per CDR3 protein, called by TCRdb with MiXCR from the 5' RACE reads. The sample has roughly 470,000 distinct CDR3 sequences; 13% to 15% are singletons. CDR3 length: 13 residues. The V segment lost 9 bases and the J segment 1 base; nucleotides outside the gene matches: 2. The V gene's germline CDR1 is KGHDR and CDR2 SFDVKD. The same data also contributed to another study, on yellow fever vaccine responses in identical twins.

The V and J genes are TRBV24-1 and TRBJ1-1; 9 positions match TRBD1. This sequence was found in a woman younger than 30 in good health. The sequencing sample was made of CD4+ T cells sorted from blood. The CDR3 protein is CATVGQGNTEAFF. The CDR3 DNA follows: TGTGCCACCGTGGGACAGGGGAACACTGAAGCTTTCTTT.